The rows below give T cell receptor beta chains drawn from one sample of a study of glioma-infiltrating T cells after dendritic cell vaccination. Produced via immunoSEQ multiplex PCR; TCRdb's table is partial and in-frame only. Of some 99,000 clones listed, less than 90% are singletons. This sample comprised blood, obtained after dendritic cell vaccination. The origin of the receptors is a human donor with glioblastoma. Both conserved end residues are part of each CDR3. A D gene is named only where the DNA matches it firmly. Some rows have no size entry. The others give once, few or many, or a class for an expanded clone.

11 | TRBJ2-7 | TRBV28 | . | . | CASSLTHEQYF | TGTGCCAGCAGCCTTACTCACGAGCAGTACTTC
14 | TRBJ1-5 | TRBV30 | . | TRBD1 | CAWTSTGGGQPQHF | TGTGCCTGGACTTCAACAGGGGGCGGTCAGCCCCAGCATTTT
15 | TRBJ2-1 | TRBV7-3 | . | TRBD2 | CASSLGAGEFDEQFF | TGTGCCAGCAGCTTAGGAGCGGGAGAATTTGATGAGCAGTTCTTC
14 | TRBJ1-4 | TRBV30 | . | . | CAWSVSRMREKLFF | TGTGCCTGGAGTGTGTCGAGGATGAGGGAAAAACTGTTTTTT
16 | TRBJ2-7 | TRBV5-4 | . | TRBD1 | CASSKGGGTGVSEQYF | TGTGCCAGCAGCAAAGGCGGGGGGACAGGGGTCTCCGAGCAGTACTTC
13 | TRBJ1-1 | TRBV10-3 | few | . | CATQGGGDTEAFF | TGTGCCACCCAGGGTGGGGGGGACACTGAAGCTTTCTTT
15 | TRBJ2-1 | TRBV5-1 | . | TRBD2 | CASSIASGSYNEQFF | TGCGCCAGCAGTATAGCTAGCGGGTCTTACAATGAGCAGTTCTTC
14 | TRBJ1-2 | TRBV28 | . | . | CASTPGSEEGGYTF | TGTGCCAGCACCCCGGGTTCCGAGGAGGGTGGCTACACCTTC
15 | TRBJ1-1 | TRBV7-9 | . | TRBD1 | CASSKLQGASSEAFF | TGTGCCAGCAGCAAGCTACAGGGGGCGAGCTCTGAAGCTTTCTTT
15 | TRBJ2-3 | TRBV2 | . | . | CASSGAFGVTDTQYF | TGTGCCAGCAGTGGGGCGTTCGGGGTCACAGATACGCAGTATTTT
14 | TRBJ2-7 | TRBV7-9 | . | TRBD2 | CASSLGSGGFEQYF | TGTGCCAGCAGCTTGGGTAGCGGGGGGTTCGAGCAGTACTTC
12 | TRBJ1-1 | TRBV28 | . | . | CASRPLQGDAFF | TGTGCCAGCAGACCCCTACAGGGTGATGCTTTCTTT
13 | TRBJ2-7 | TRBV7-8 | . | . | CASSLILVSEQYF | TGTGCCAGCAGCTTAATATTGGTTAGCGAGCAGTACTTC
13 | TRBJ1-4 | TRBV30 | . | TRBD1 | CAWGTGVNEKLFF | TGTGCCTGGGGGACAGGGGTAAATGAAAAACTGTTTTTT
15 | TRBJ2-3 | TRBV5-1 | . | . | CASSLRPLYADTQYF | TGCGCCAGCAGCCTGAGGCCCCTTTACGCAGATACGCAGTATTTT
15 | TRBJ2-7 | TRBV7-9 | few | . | CASSLVQGPSYEQYF | TGTGCCAGCAGCTTAGTACAGGGTCCATCCTACGAGCAGTACTTC
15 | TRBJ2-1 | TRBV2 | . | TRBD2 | CASSEGLAGDNEQFF | TGTGCCAGCAGTGAAGGACTAGCGGGCGACAATGAGCAGTTCTTC
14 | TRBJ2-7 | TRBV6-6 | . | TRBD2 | CASRRTSGDYEQYF | TGTGCCAGCAGGAGGACTAGCGGAGACTACGAGCAGTACTTC
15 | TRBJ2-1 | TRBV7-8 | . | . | CASSLGGVSYNEQFF | TGTGCCAGCAGCTTAGGGGGAGTCTCCTACAATGAGCAGTTCTTC
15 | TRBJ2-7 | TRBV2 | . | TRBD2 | CASSETGGQVAEQYF | TGTGCCAGCAGTGAAACGGGAGGCCAGGTCGCCGAGCAGTACTTC
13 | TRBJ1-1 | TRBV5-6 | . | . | CASSFDVSGRAFF | TGTGCCAGCAGCTTTGATGTATCGGGTCGGGCTTTCTTT
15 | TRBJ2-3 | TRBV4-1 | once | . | CASSQVIAVTDTQYF | TGCGCCAGCAGCCAAGTGATAGCGGTCACAGATACGCAGTATTTT
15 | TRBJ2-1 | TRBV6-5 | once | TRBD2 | CASRQASGRANEQFF | TGTGCCAGCAGGCAAGCTAGCGGGAGGGCGAATGAGCAGTTCTTC
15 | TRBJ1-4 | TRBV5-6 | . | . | CASSTQGKVGEKLFF | TGTGCCAGCAGCACCCAGGGGAAAGTAGGTGAAAAACTGTTTTTT
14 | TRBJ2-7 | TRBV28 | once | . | CASSFGGVAREQYF | TGTGCCAGCAGTTTTGGAGGGGTAGCGAGAGAGCAGTACTTC
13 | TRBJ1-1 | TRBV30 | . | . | CAWSVRPQARAFF | TGTGCCTGGAGTGTACGCCCACAGGCCCGAGCTTTCTTT
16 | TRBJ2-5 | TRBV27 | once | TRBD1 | CASRLTTGGGWETQYF | TGTGCCAGCAGGCTTACCACAGGGGGCGGTTGGGAGACCCAGTACTTC
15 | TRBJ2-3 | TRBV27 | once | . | CASSPTARSADTQYF | TGTGCCAGCAGTCCGACGGCCCGGAGTGCAGATACGCAGTATTTT
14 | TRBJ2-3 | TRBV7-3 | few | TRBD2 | CASSFGLAADTQYF | TGTGCCAGCAGCTTCGGACTAGCGGCCGATACGCAGTATTTT
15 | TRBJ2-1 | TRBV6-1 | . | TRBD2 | CASSARLAGNNEQFF | TGTGCCAGCAGTGCCAGACTAGCGGGGAACAATGAGCAGTTCTTC
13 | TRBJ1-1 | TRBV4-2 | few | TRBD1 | CASRPSRGAPAFF | TGTGCCAGCAGGCCGAGCAGGGGGGCACCGGCTTTCTTT
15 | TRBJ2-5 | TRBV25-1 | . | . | CASSDLWTAQETQYF | TGTGCCAGCAGTGACCTTTGGACAGCTCAAGAGACCCAGTACTTC
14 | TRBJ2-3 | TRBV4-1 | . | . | CASRLGGEADTQYF | TGCGCCAGCAGGCTCGGGGGAGAGGCAGATACGCAGTATTTT
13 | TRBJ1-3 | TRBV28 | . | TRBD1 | CASSSGQGGTIYF | TGTGCCAGCAGTTCTGGACAGGGGGGGACCATATATTTT
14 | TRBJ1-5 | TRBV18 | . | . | CASSPARDAEPQHF | TGTGCCAGCTCACCAGCGCGGGACGCCGAACCCCAGCATTTT
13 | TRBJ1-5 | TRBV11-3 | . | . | CASSSRSNQPQHF | TGTGCCAGCAGCTCGCGTAGCAATCAGCCCCAGCATTTT
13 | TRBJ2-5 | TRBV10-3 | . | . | CAISGLERETQYF | TGTGCCATCAGCGGACTGGAGAGGGAGACCCAGTACTTC
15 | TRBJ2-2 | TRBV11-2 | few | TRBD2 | CASSFSGRGTGELFF | TGTGCCAGCAGCTTTAGCGGGAGAGGCACCGGGGAGCTGTTTTTT
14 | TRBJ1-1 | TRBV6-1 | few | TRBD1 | CASRLDRAGTEAFF | TGTGCCAGCAGGCTTGACAGGGCGGGCACTGAAGCTTTCTTT
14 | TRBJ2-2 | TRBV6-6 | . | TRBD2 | CASSYGGDTGELFF | TGTGCCAGCAGTTACGGGGGGGACACCGGGGAGCTGTTTTTT
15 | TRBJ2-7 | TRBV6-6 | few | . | CASSYGGDRPYEQYF | TGTGCCAGCAGTTACGGGGGCGACAGGCCCTACGAGCAGTACTTC
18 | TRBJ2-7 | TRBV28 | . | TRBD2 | CASSFYGLAGEVTYEQYF | TGTGCCAGCAGTTTCTACGGACTAGCGGGAGAAGTAACCTACGAGCAGTACTTC
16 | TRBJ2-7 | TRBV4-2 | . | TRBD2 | CASSQEAGYSSYEQYF | TGTGCCAGCAGCCAAGAAGCGGGGTATAGCTCCTACGAGCAGTACTTC